This T cell receptor (beta chain) was obtained from a study of blood T cell repertoires in COVID-19. Whole-study context: Both acute and convalescent COVID-19 samples were obtained from the United States, Italy and Spain. The cDNA or gDNA used as material had been derived from T cells, B-cell-depleted T cells, or PBMCs.

In the original workflow: The assay estimated nucleated cells by amplifying reference gene primers. Measured with immunoSEQ multiplex PCR; TCRdb has only the in-frame clones, and not every one. That table gives V, J and clone size, and the DNA gave D and trimming. Of roughly 330,000 clones in the sample, roughly 86% were seen once. Germline CDR1 is SGHTA and CDR2 is FQGTGA. The CDR3 has 16 residues. V was clipped by 2 bases and J by 8 bases; unmatched bases: 11. The chain couples TRBV7-3 to TRBJ2-1, with TRBD2 matching over 8 bases. The sequencing sample was made of peripheral blood. The sequence came from a man aged 25-40 years with COVID-19, enrolled during active disease. The DNA of the CDR3 is TGTGCCAGCAGCTTATTTATCGGGGGGGCTCTTCATGAGCAGTTCTTC. It yields the protein CASSLFIGGALHEQFF. The complete variable domain, with remaining parts taken from reference TRBV7-3 and TRBJ2-1, reads GAGVSQTPSNKVTEKGKYVELRCDPISGHTALYWYRQSLGQGPEFLIYFQGTGAADDSGLPNDRFFAVRPEGSVSTLKIQRTERGDSAVYLCASSLFIGGALHEQFFGPGTRLTVL.